Following are 25 T cell receptor beta chains from one sample sequenced in a study of CD8 T cells in ankylosing spondylitis. Regarding the study as a whole: Blood of patients with ankylosing spondylitis appeared to be characterized by a TCR beta motif of eight highly homologous variants.

Which antigens these TCRs recognize remains unknown. TCRdb reprocessed the 5' RACE reads via MiXCR and lists one record per CDR3 protein. In the table there are around 430,000 distinct CDR3 sequences, 17% of which are singletons. Sequences were obtained from blood, either unsorted or a sorted T cell fraction (not recorded which). The receptors shown here come from a male donor with ankylosing spondylitis.

This clonotype was seen repeatedly, ten times or more. CDR3 sequence (DNA): TGTGCCAGCAGCCAACCCCACCTGACAGTTCTAGCCAAAAACATTCAGTACTTC. Its translation is CASSQPHLTVLAKNIQYF. The V and J genes are TRBV7-4 and TRBJ2-4, with D perhaps matching TRBD1 (5 bases). The germline gives CDR1 SGHVT, CDR2 SQSDAQ. With 5 bases removed from V and 0 bases from J, the gap between germline ends came to 20 bases. CDR3 length: 18 residues.

V gene TRBV7-3 combines with J gene TRBJ2-1, with D possibly matching TRBD2 (6 bases). The CDR3 consists of 17 residues. V gave up 6 bases and J gave up 1 base, with 19 bases separating them. The germline CDR1 and CDR2 sequences are SGHTA and FQGTGA. The CDR3 spells CASSRGSGEESYNEQFF. In DNA form, the CDR3 reads TGTGCCAGCAGTAGGGGTTCGGGGGAAGAGTCCTACAATGAGCAGTTCTTC.

V and J are TRBV5-5 and TRBJ2-1; 10 bases align to TRBD1. The CDR3 spans 13 residues. V was pared by 1 base and J by 14 bases, with 6 bases of the junction left unmatched. The germline CDR1 and CDR2 sequences are SGHKS and YYEKEE (reference sequence). CDR3 sequence reads: CASSLSDRGQKFF. The CDR3 DNA reads as TGTGCCAGCAGCTTGTCAGACAGGGGGCAGAAGTTCTTC.

This clonotype was seen more than once but under ten times. V and J are TRBV12-3 or TRBV12-4 and TRBJ2-2, with 8 bases matching TRBD1. This CDR3 is built from 15 residues. Losses at the gene ends were 5 bases for V and 2 bases for J; bases not matched to a gene: 4. CDR3 loop: CASSLTGVNTGELFF. CDR3 coding DNA: TGTGCCAGCAGTCTGACAGGGGTAAACACCGGGGAGCTGTTTTTT.

The chain recombines TRBV5-5 with TRBJ2-7; the D gene is possibly TRBD1 (7 bases). CDR3 length equals 17 residues. Deletions cut 0 bases from V and 6 bases from J, with 22 bases between. In germline, CDR1 is SGHKS, CDR2 YYEKEE (reference sequence). The CDR3 sequence: CASSLGSEGAQGSEQYF. The CDR3 DNA is TGTGCCAGCAGCTTGGGGTCGGAGGGGGCTCAAGGCAGCGAGCAGTACTTC.

This clonotype was recorded a few times. The gene calls are TRBV28 and TRBJ1-1; a weak D match, TRBD1 (6 bases). The V gene's germline CDR1 is MDHEN and CDR2 SYDVKM. The germline V and J ends were trimmed by 7 bases and 9 bases, with 24 bases remaining between them. This CDR3 is 15 amino acids long. CDR3 sequence: CASIFPIGQRPKAFF. In DNA form, the CDR3 reads TGTGCCAGCATATTTCCCATTGGACAGAGACCTAAAGCTTTCTTT. Full variable domain (outside the CDR3, taken from reference TRBV28 and TRBJ1-1): DVKVTQSSRYLVKRTGEKVFLECVQDMDHENMFWYRQDPGLGLRLIYFSYDVKMKEKGDIPEGYSVSREKKERFSLILESASTNQTSMYLCASIFPIGQRPKAFFGQGTRLTVV.

The chain is built from TRBV5-1 and TRBJ2-7; D might be TRBD1 or TRBD2, each matching 6 bases. Trimming stripped 5 bases from V and 3 bases from J, with 12 bases between. This CDR3 contains 13 residues. Germline-derived CDR1 and CDR2 are SGHRS and YFSETQ. CDR3 bases: TGCGCCAGCAGGGAGGGGGGAGGCTACGAGCAGTACTTC. Its translation: CASREGGGYEQYF.

This clonotype appeared many times. The chain carries TRBV12-3 or TRBV12-4 and TRBJ2-1; the match to TRBD2 covers 10 bases. With V trimmed by 4 bases and J by 4 bases, 4 bases remained unmatched. CDR3 length: 15 amino acids. CDR3: CASSYTSGTYNEQFF. Written as DNA, the CDR3 is TGTGCCAGCAGTTACACTAGCGGGACTTACAATGAGCAGTTCTTC.

The rearrangement joins TRBV2 to TRBJ2-1, with D possibly being TRBD2 (6 bases). Deletions cut 2 bases from V and 2 bases from J, with 10 bases between. CDR1 is SNHLY, CDR2 FYNNEI, per germline. The CDR3 runs 15 residues. The CDR3 loop is CASSETRGTYNEQFF. Written as DNA, the CDR3 is TGTGCCAGCAGTGAAACCCGCGGGACCTACAATGAGCAGTTCTTC. Full variable domain (missing parts from reference TRBV2 and TRBJ2-1): EPEVTQTPSHQVTQMGQEVILRCVPISNHLYFYWYRQILGQKVEFLVSFYNNEISEKSEIFDDQFSVERPDGSNFTLKIRSTKLEDSAMYFCASSETRGTYNEQFFGPGTRLTVL.

The table lists this clonotype with a few counts. The J gene is TRBJ2-3, the V gene TRBV11-1, with 11 bases fitting TRBD2. CDR1 is SGHAT, CDR2 FQDESV, per germline (reference sequence). The CDR3 length is 18 residues. Germline trimming cut 4 bases from V and 1 base from J; bases unmatched to any gene: 10. CDR3: CASSSHTLLAGGTDTQYF. The CDR3 nucleotides are TGTGCCAGCAGCTCCCACACCTTACTAGCGGGGGGCACAGATACGCAGTATTTT.

This clonotype showed up many times. The rearrangement links TRBV7-2 to TRBJ2-3; D uncertain. Trimming took 2 bases from V and 4 from J, leaving 4 bases between them. The CDR3 is made up of 12 amino acids. From germline, CDR1 is SGHTA and CDR2 FQGNSA. DNA of the CDR3: TGTGCCAGCAGCTTATTTTCAGATACGCAGTATTTT. It specifies CASSLFSDTQYF.

The rearrangement links TRBV28 to TRBJ2-1; perhaps TRBD1 as D (6 bases). Trimming cost V 4 bases and J 4 bases, with 17 bases left between them. The CDR3 covers 16 residues. From germline, CDR1 is MDHEN and CDR2 SYDVKM. CDR3: CASSSLGTNYYNEQFF. In DNA form, the CDR3 reads TGTGCCAGCAGTTCTCTCGGGACAAATTATTACAATGAGCAGTTCTTC.

This clonotype was recorded a few times. The chain links TRBV30 to TRBJ1-2, with 9 nucleotides matching TRBD1. Germline loops: CDR1 GTSNPN, CDR2 SVGIG (reference sequence). The CDR3 extends over 12 amino acids. Trimming took 5 bases from V and 7 from J; bases not matched to a gene: 5. In DNA form, the CDR3 reads TGTGCCTGGCTAACAGGGGGCGGTGGCTACACCTTC. Translated: CAWLTGGGGYTF.

The genes are TRBV12-3 or TRBV12-4 and TRBJ2-2; TRBD2 agrees at 10 bases. The trim removed 3 bases at V and 8 bases at J, leaving 6 bases unmatched. The CDR3 runs to 15 residues. The DNA of the CDR3 is TGTGCCAGCAGTTTGTGGCTAGCGGGAGCTGGGGAGCTGTTTTTT. Its protein is CASSLWLAGAGELFF.

V gene TRBV6-6 combines with J gene TRBJ1-1; 7 nucleotides align to TRBD1. The junction had 7 bases not matched to a gene; V was cut back by 6 bases and J by 6 bases. The CDR3 length is 13 residues. Germline values: CDR1 MNHNY, CDR2 SVGAGI (reference sequence). The chain's CDR3 is CASSKPGTAEAFF. As DNA, the CDR3 is TGTGCCAGCAGCAAACCCGGGACAGCTGAAGCTTTCTTT.

This clonotype was detected a few times. The CDR3: CATSDRRSQETQYF. The CDR3 bases are TGTGCCACCAGTGACCGGCGTTCCCAAGAGACCCAGTACTTC. J is TRBJ2-5 and V is TRBV24-1; D not certain. The V gene's germline CDR1 is KGHDR and CDR2 SFDVKD. Trimming shortened V by 4 bases and J by 1 base, and 9 bases separated the two germline ends. This CDR3 has 14 residues.

In this sample, this clonotype turned up a few times. V and J are TRBV28 and TRBJ2-5; TRBD1 aligns across 10 bases. CDR1 and CDR2 (germline): MDHEN, SYDVKM. Germline trimming cut 8 bases from V and 1 base from J; bases unmatched to any gene: 7. There are 15 residues in the CDR3. CDR3 bases: TGTGCCAGCTCCCGGACAGGGGGGCTCCAAGAGACCCAGTACTTC. Its protein is CASSRTGGLQETQYF. Full variable domain (missing parts from reference TRBV28 and TRBJ2-5): DVKVTQSSRYLVKRTGEKVFLECVQDMDHENMFWYRQDPGLGLRLIYFSYDVKMKEKGDIPEGYSVSREKKERFSLILESASTNQTSMYLCASSRTGGLQETQYFGPGTRLLVL.

The chain employs TRBV6-5 and TRBJ1-2; D not resolved. The V gene lost 4 bases and the J gene lost 8 bases, with 14 bases spanning the gap. The germline CDR1 and CDR2 sequences are MNHEY and SVGAGI. The CDR3 covers 13 residues. CDR3 DNA sequence: TGTGCCAGCAGTTGGATTGGAGCTTACGGCTACACCTTC. Protein product: CASSWIGAYGYTF.

The sample holds many counts of this clonotype. The chain uses TRBV29-1 and TRBJ2-3, with D perhaps assigned TRBD1 or TRBD2 (6 bases each). This CDR3 region has 13 residues. V was cut by 2 bases and J by 5 bases, with 11 bases left in between. CDR1 is SQVTM, CDR2 ANQGSEA, per germline. CDR3 DNA: TGCAGCGTTGAATCCGGGGGCAAAGATACGCAGTATTTT. This translates into CSVESGGKDTQYF.

This clonotype was counted only a few times. The chain uses TRBV29-1 and TRBJ1-3, with a tentative D call TRBD1 (6 bases). This CDR3 spans 13 amino acids. Germline assignment: CDR1 SQVTM and CDR2 ANQGSEA. V gave up 5 bases and J gave up 4 bases, with 12 bases separating them. The CDR3 loop reads CSVTHREGNTIYF. CDR3 nucleotide sequence: TGCAGCGTTACCCACAGGGAGGGAAACACCATATATTTT.

J is TRBJ1-1 and V is TRBV12-3 or TRBV12-4; D is uncertain. The V gene lost 3 bases and the J gene lost 0 bases, with 8 bases spanning the gap. The CDR3 has 14 amino acids. CDR3 region: CASSFRHVNTEAFF. CDR3 nucleotides: TGTGCCAGCAGTTTCCGGCACGTGAACACTGAAGCTTTCTTT.

V usage is TRBV3-1 and J usage is TRBJ2-6; TRBD1 agrees at 8 bases. The CDR3 runs 18 residues. The J segment lost 3 bases and the V segment lost 1 base, leaving 8 bases of the junction unmatched. CDR1 and CDR2 from the germline V gene are LGHDT and YNNKEL (reference sequence). CDR3 bases: TGTGCCAGCAGCCAAGCATGGACAGGGAGACTTGGGGCCAACGTCCTGACTTTC. The encoded protein is CASSQAWTGRLGANVLTF.

The CDR3 sequence: CASSYGSGASTDTQYF. The CDR3 nucleotides read TGTGCCAGCAGTTACGGGTCGGGGGCCTCCACAGATACGCAGTATTTT. The chain is built from TRBV6-5 and TRBJ2-3; D tentatively fits TRBD1 or TRBD2 (6 bases each). Germline V gives CDR1 MNHEY, CDR2 SVGAGI. Trimming pared 2 bases from V and 2 bases from J, leaving 14 bases between. The CDR3 length is 16 residues.

The chain joins TRBV20-1 to TRBJ2-1, with 10 bases aligning to TRBD2. The CDR3 consists of 17 residues. Germline CDR1 reads DFQATT; CDR2 reads SNEGSKA (reference sequence). With V trimmed by 3 bases and J by 5 bases, 13 bases remained unmatched. CDR3: CSASELAGIWGDNEQFF. CDR3 DNA sequence: TGCAGTGCTAGTGAACTAGCGGGAATCTGGGGGGACAATGAGCAGTTCTTC.

The chain is built from TRBV19 and TRBJ2-2, with 9 bases aligning to TRBD2. V dropped 6 bases and J dropped 4; count of bases not matched to a gene: 6. In germline, CDR1 is LNHDA, CDR2 SQIVND (reference sequence). This CDR3 region has 15 residues. The CDR3 spells CASSVWRGGTGELFF. The CDR3 DNA reads TGTGCCAGTAGCGTATGGCGGGGGGGCACCGGGGAGCTGTTTTTT.